This TCR beta chain stems from a study of CD8+CD57+ T cells in acquired aplastic anemia. Study summary: The DNA of sorted CD4+ and CD8+ cells averaged around 3 ug. Study-wide results and limits: The study found no significant CD8+ Simpson's diversity difference between patients and controls.

Profiling of TCR beta VDJ combinations and CDR3 sequences used genomic DNA as template. TCRdb itself ran the reads through MiXCR, one entry per CDR3 protein. The table includes 400,000 to 500,000 distinct CDR3 sequences, 55% to 70% detected once. Points on this clonotype: What it recognizes is unknown.

The CDR3 sequence is 12 residues long. Germline V CDR1 and CDR2: DFQATT, SNEGSKA (reference sequence). V was clipped by 7 bases and J by 4 bases, with 13 bases between them. The TCR sequence derives from a human donor in good health, serving as a control. Specimen: sorted CD4+, CD8+, or CD8+CD57+ T cells (not recorded which) from PBMCs. J is TRBJ1-2 and V is TRBV20-1; D is ambiguous. The CDR3 is CSVGIGIYGYTF. For the CDR3, the DNA is TGCAGTGTCGGGATAGGGATCTATGGCTACACCTTC.